One T cell receptor (beta chain) is described in this entry. These data belong to a study of response to subunit inactivated influenza vaccine. CDR3 size: 13 residues. The ends lost 8 bases at V and 9 bases at J; junction bases unmatched: 6. Germline CDR1 MGHDK, CDR2 SYGVNS. TCRdb independently ran MiXCR on the RT-PCR reads; one entry per CDR3 protein. The table shows about 700,000 distinct CDR3 sequences, with 11% to 15% occurring only once. This TCR was recovered from a man aged 45-65 years who received an inactivated influenza vaccine. Here the sequenced sample was PBMCs from blood, taken 14 to 15 days before vaccination. This sequence joins TRBV25-1 and TRBJ2-5, with TRBD2 identical over 13 bases. CDR3 DNA sequence: TGTGCCAGCGATGGACTAGCGGGGGTGCCCCAGTACTTC. Amino acids: CASDGLAGVPQYF.